This TCR beta chain was found in a study of radiation and T cells in renal cell carcinoma. Noted time point: blood 4 weeks post-SBRT, at nephrectomy. Indicated treatment: 15 Gy SBRT to primary tumor, nephrectomy 4 weeks later. Trimming cost V 1 base and J 6 bases, with 9 bases left between them. The length of the CDR3 is 14 residues. The germline gives CDR1 SEHNR, CDR2 FQNEAQ (reference sequence). Clones were sequenced by immunoSEQ multiplex PCR, and TCRdb holds only the in-frame ones, with some missing. The profile shows about 90,000 clones, roughly 80% of them singletons. This clone was counted between two and nine times.

Sequences were derived from blood, sampled from a patient whose treatment included radiotherapy and nephrectomy. This receptor was obtained from a man between 45 and 60 years old with renal cell carcinoma. The chain recombines TRBV7-9 with TRBJ2-2; D gene ambiguous. The CDR3 nucleotides read TGTGCCAGCAGCTTAGATTCGTACGCCGGGGAGCTGTTTTTT. Residues: CASSLDSYAGELFF.